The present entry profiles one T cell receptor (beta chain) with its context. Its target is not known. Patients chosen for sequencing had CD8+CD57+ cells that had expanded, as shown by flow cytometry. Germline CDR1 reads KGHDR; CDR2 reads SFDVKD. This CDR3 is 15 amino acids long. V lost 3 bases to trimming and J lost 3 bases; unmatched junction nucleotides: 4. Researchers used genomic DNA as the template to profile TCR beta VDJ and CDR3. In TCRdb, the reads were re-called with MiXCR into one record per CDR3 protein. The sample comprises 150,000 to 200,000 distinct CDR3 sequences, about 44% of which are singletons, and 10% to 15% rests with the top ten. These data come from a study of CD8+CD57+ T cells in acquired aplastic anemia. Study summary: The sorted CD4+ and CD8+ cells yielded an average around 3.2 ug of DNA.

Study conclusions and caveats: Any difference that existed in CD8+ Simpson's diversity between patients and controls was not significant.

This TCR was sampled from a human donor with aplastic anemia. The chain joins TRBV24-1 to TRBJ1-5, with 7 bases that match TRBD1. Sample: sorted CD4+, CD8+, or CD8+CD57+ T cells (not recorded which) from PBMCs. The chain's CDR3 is CATSDPGTVNQPQHF. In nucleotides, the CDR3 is TGTGCCACCAGTGATCCCGGGACAGTCAATCAGCCCCAGCATTTT.